This entry lists 31 T cell receptor beta chains sequenced from one sample in a study of preoperative IRX-2 immunotherapy in early breast cancer. The data were produced by immunoSEQ multiplex PCR, yet TCRdb's version contains in-frame clones alone and is incomplete. Among fewer than 40,000 clones listed, roughly 96% were seen once. Treatment meaning: preoperative locoregional IRX-2 cytokine immunotherapy. This specimen was acquired from a patient treated with IRX-2 immunotherapy. All receptors come from a human donor with breast cancer.

This chain connects TRBV11-2 to TRBJ2-5; 9 positions agree with TRBD2. CDR1 SGHAT and CDR2 FQNNGV come from the germline V gene. CDR3 length equals 16 residues. V dropped 3 bases and J dropped 4; count of bases not matched to a gene: 9. Here the CDR3 DNA reads TGTGCCAGCAGCTTTCCAGCGGGGGGTGTCGGAGAGACCCAGTACTTC. Translating it yields CASSFPAGGVGETQYF.

In DNA, the CDR3 is TGTGCCAGCTCCCTCATTCCAGGGGTGGATGAAACTGAAGCTTTCTTT. It translates to CASSLIPGVDETEAFF. The chain employs TRBV18 and TRBJ1-1, with D perhaps matching TRBD1 (6 bases). Between the trimmed V and J ends, which lost 6 bases and 5 bases, there was a span of 22 bases. The length of the CDR3 is 16 residues. In germline, CDR1 is KGHSH, CDR2 LQKENI.

This chain uses TRBV11-2 with TRBJ2-1, with TRBD2 as a possible D gene (5 bases). The CDR3 length is 15 residues. In germline, CDR1 is SGHAT, CDR2 FQNNGV. Trimming took 3 bases from V and 5 from J, leaving 14 bases between them. Written as DNA, the CDR3 is TGTGCCAGCAGCTTTTCGAGAAGCGGTAACAATGAGCAGTTCTTC. Translated: CASSFSRSGNNEQFF.

To note about this clone: Additional DNA sequences in this sample encode the identical CDR3. The genes are TRBV11-2 and TRBJ1-2, with D unclear. Trimming shortened V by 3 bases and J by 6 bases, and 5 bases separated the two germline ends. Germline V gives CDR1 SGHAT, CDR2 FQNNGV. The CDR3 covers 11 residues. CDR3 DNA sequence: TGTGCCAGCAGCTTCAGAGATGGCTACACCTTC. Its translation: CASSFRDGYTF.

The J gene is TRBJ2-1, the V gene TRBV4-1, with 7 bases matching TRBD2. This CDR3 spans 17 amino acids. V was pared by 4 bases and J by 0 bases, with 9 bases of the junction left unmatched. Looked up from germline, CDR1 is MGHRA and CDR2 is YSYEKL. In DNA, the CDR3 is TGCGCCAGCAGCCCGGGGGGTGAGGGAGGCTCCTACAATGAGCAGTTCTTC. Its protein product is CASSPGGEGGSYNEQFF.

This chain joins TRBV29-1 and TRBJ1-2; no definite D call. The CDR3 covers 10 residues. V shed 0 bases and J shed 6 bases, with 2 bases lying between them. CDR1 is SQVTM and CDR2 is ANQGSEA in the germline V gene. The CDR3 spells CSVEDNGYTF. CDR3 DNA sequence: TGCAGCGTTGAAGATAATGGCTACACCTTC.

The chain combines TRBV5-1 with TRBJ2-2; possible D gene TRBD2, 6 bases. Trimming took off 5 bases at V and 4 bases at J, with 12 bases between the two ends. This CDR3 comprises 14 residues. CDR1 and CDR2 (germline): SGHRS, YFSETQ. DNA for the CDR3: TGCGCCAGCAGAAGCGGGCCTAGCACCGGGGAGCTGTTTTTT. Amino acid sequence: CASRSGPSTGELFF.

The chain combines TRBV4-2 with TRBJ2-5, with a weak D call TRBD2 (7 bases). With 8 bases removed from V and 5 bases from J, the gap between germline ends came to 15 bases. The CDR3 is 13 residues long. CDR1 is LGHNA, CDR2 YNFKEQ, per germline. The CDR3 coding sequence is TGTGCCAGCTCCTGGGGGGGGCTGGAGACCCAGTACTTC. This gives the protein CASSWGGLETQYF.

The rearrangement joins TRBV28 to TRBJ2-1; no clear D gene. The CDR3 covers 16 residues. Trimming pared 2 bases from V and 1 base from J, leaving 12 bases between. Per the germline V gene, CDR1 is MDHEN and CDR2 is SYDVKM. The CDR3 region is CASSLPRSRSYNEQFF. CDR3 nucleotide sequence: TGTGCCAGCAGTTTACCGCGTTCCCGGTCCTACAATGAGCAGTTCTTC. Based on the CDR3 plus reference TRBV28 and TRBJ2-1, the full variable domain is DVKVTQSSRYLVKRTGEKVFLECVQDMDHENMFWYRQDPGLGLRLIYFSYDVKMKEKGDIPEGYSVSREKKERFSLILESASTNQTSMYLCASSLPRSRSYNEQFFGPGTRLTVL.

This clone was counted a single time. This chain joins TRBV18 and TRBJ1-2; weak D call: TRBD1 (5 bases). The CDR3 sequence is 14 residues long. The germline CDR1 and CDR2 sequences are KGHSH and LQKENI. CDR3 in amino acids: CVTAPGLTFDGYTF. DNA of the CDR3: TGTGTCACCGCGCCGGGACTCACGTTCGATGGCTACACCTTC.

This clone was seen once. The gene calls are TRBV6-6 and TRBJ2-3; D remains unclear. Germline V gives CDR1 MNHNY, CDR2 SVGAGI (reference sequence). Between the trimmed V and J ends, which lost 5 bases and 3 bases, there was a span of 3 bases. CDR3 size: 11 residues. CDR3 sequence (DNA): TGTGCCAGCAGTCGGACAGATACGCAGTATTTT. Protein sequence: CASSRTDTQYF.

This chain links TRBV9 with TRBJ2-4; TRBD1 might be the D (7 bases). This CDR3 has 15 residues. The V end lost 4 bases, the J end lost 6 bases, and 17 bases lay between the germline ends. Per germline, CDR1 SGDLS and CDR2 YYNGEE. Here the CDR3 reads CASSPGGQGRNIQYF. CDR3 in DNA: TGTGCCAGCAGCCCAGGGGGGCAGGGGCGAAACATTCAGTACTTC.

The V call is TRBV10-2, the J call TRBJ2-7, with unresolved D. CDR3 length: 13 amino acids. V dropped 2 bases and J dropped 2 bases, with 7 bases sitting between them. Germline CDR1 and CDR2: WSHSY and SAAADI. CDR3 region: CASSEDSPYEQYF. The CDR3 region has the DNA TGCGCCAGCAGTGAGGATAGCCCCTACGAGCAGTACTTC.

The chain recombines TRBV15 with TRBJ2-5, with no clear D. Germline V lookup: CDR1 LNHNV, CDR2 YYDKDF (reference sequence). V was clipped by 5 bases and J by 4 bases, with 11 bases between them. CDR3 size: 13 residues. This chain's CDR3 is CATSLSAVETQYF. The CDR3 region has the DNA TGTGCCACCAGCCTCTCGGCGGTAGAGACCCAGTACTTC.

This clone showed up just a few times. The chain employs TRBV9 and TRBJ1-2; a possible D gene is TRBD1 (6 bases). The CDR3 has 15 residues. Germline V gene lookup returns CDR1 SGDLS and CDR2 YYNGEE. V lost 0 bases to trimming and J lost 4 bases, with 13 bases between them. CDR3 residues: CASSVAPGAGYGYTF. Here the CDR3 DNA reads TGTGCCAGCAGCGTAGCCCCAGGGGCCGGCTATGGCTACACCTTC.

The gene calls are TRBV19 and TRBJ1-5; no definite D call. V lost 7 bases, J lost 2 bases, and 15 bases lay in between. Germline CDR1 LNHDA, CDR2 SQIVND (reference sequence). This CDR3 is 15 amino acids long. The CDR3 protein is CASKTMMGGNQPQHF. CDR3 in DNA: TGTGCCAGTAAGACCATGATGGGTGGCAATCAGCCCCAGCATTTT. Combining the CDR3 with reference TRBV19 and TRBJ1-5 gives the whole variable domain DGGITQSPKYLFRKEGQNVTLSCEQNLNHDAMYWYRQDPGQGLRLIYYSQIVNDFQKGDIAEGYSVSREKKESFPLTVTSAQKNPTAFYLCASKTMMGGNQPQHFGDGTRLSIL.

The genes are TRBV6-5 and TRBJ1-1; no definite D call. Per the germline V gene, CDR1 is MNHEY and CDR2 is SVGAGI. Between the trimmed V and J ends, which lost 10 bases and 3 bases, there was a span of 6 bases. The CDR3 is 10 residues long. CDR3 DNA sequence: TGTGCCACTTGGGACACTGAAGCTTTCTTT. As protein: CATWDTEAFF.

The chain joins TRBV11-2 to TRBJ2-1; D unclear. Trimming cost V 7 bases and J 6 bases, with 10 bases left between them. Germline CDR1 and CDR2: SGHAT and FQNNGV. There are 12 residues in the CDR3. CDR3 nucleotide sequence: TGTGCCAGCACCCCGATCAGCAATGAGCAGTTCTTC. Amino acids: CASTPISNEQFF.

The V gene is TRBV2, the J gene TRBJ2-3; 8 nucleotides agree with TRBD2. Germline V gene sequence: CDR1 SNHLY, CDR2 FYNNEI. The CDR3 has 12 amino acids. The J segment lost 9 bases and the V segment lost 7 bases, leaving 6 bases of the junction unmatched. The CDR3 sequence: CASKTGGATQYF. CDR3 sequence (DNA): TGTGCCAGCAAAACGGGGGGGGCAACGCAGTATTTT.

The V gene is TRBV19, the J gene TRBJ2-7; D unresolved. The V and J ends lost 0 bases and 2 bases respectively, with 11 bases between them. There are 15 residues in the CDR3. The germline gives CDR1 LNHDA, CDR2 SQIVND (reference sequence). CDR3 coding DNA: TGTGCCAGTAGTATAGATCTTAGCAGAGCCTACGAGCAGTACTTC. Encoded protein: CASSIDLSRAYEQYF.

CDR3 DNA sequence: TGCAGCGTTGGGGCCCCGGGGGGACGAAACACCGGGGAGCTGTTTTTT. Its protein is CSVGAPGGRNTGELFF. The chain combines TRBV29-1 with TRBJ2-2; 7 nucleotides match TRBD2. This CDR3 has 16 amino acids. J gave up 2 bases and V 4 bases, and 10 bases lay outside the gene matches. Germline V gene sequence: CDR1 SQVTM, CDR2 ANQGSEA.

This clone has only one observation. The chain couples TRBV6-5 to TRBJ2-5; D possibly corresponds to TRBD2 (6 bases). V was shortened by 2 bases and J by 4 bases, with 8 bases between the two germline ends. Germline CDR1 reads MNHEY; CDR2 reads SVGAGI. This CDR3 contains 13 residues. Here the CDR3 DNA reads TGTGCCAGCAGTTACGGAGGGCTAGAGACCCAGTACTTC. It encodes CASSYGGLETQYF.

This sequence joins TRBV5-1 and TRBJ2-5; TRBD2 agrees at 8 bases. The V segment lost 0 bases and the J segment 4 bases; nucleotides outside the gene matches: 8. CDR3 size: 16 residues. Looked up from germline, CDR1 is SGHRS and CDR2 is YFSETQ. The CDR3 reads CASSLAWLAGIETQYF. CDR3 DNA sequence: TGCGCCAGCAGCTTGGCTTGGCTAGCGGGCATAGAGACCCAGTACTTC.

The chain has TRBV6-1 and TRBJ1-2; TRBD1 matches 8 bases. J lost 2 bases, V lost 1 base, and 0 bases had no gene match. The CDR3 loop spans 14 amino acids. Germline CDR1 reads MNHNS; CDR2 reads SASEGT. The CDR3: CASSEGTGNYGYTF. In nucleotides, the CDR3 is TGTGCCAGCAGTGAAGGGACAGGGAACTATGGCTACACCTTC.

Comments on this clone: A read error may produce the germline difference seen at one junction end. The chain combines TRBV7-7 with TRBJ2-2; no clear D. This CDR3 spans 13 amino acids. CDR1 and CDR2 from the germline V gene are SSHAT and FNYEAQ (reference sequence). The CDR3 region is CASSFGVGGELFF. Here the CDR3 DNA reads TGTGCTAGCAGCTTTGGGGTTGGCGGGGAGCTGTTTTTT. Drawing the rest from reference TRBV7-7 and TRBJ2-2, the complete variable domain is GAGVSQSPRYKVTKRGQDVTLRCDPISSHATLYWYQQALGQGPEFLTYFNYEAQPDKSGLPSDRFSAERPEGSISTLTIQRTEQRDSAMYRCASSFGVGGELFFGEGSRLTVL.

The chain employs TRBV11-1 and TRBJ2-1, with 12 bases aligning to TRBD2. The CDR3 totals 16 residues. V gave up 3 bases and J gave up 7 bases; unmatched junction bases: 7. The V gene's germline CDR1 is SGHAT and CDR2 FQDESV (reference sequence). CDR3 sequence: CASSLTSGRAVNEQFF. CDR3 coding DNA: TGTGCCAGCAGCTTGACTAGCGGGAGAGCGGTTAATGAGCAGTTCTTC. Using reference TRBV11-1 and TRBJ2-1 for the parts outside the CDR3, the full variable domain is EAEVAQSPRYKITEKSQAVAFWCDPISGHATLYWYRQILGQGPELLVQFQDESVVDDSQLPKDRFSAERLKGVDSTLKIQPAELGDSAMYLCASSLTSGRAVNEQFFGPGTRLTVL.

V gene TRBV6-1 combines with J gene TRBJ1-4; 10 positions agree with TRBD1. The CDR3 spans 14 residues. V lost 8 bases, J lost 7 bases, and 7 bases stayed unmatched. Germline-derived CDR1 and CDR2 are MNHNS and SASEGT. For the CDR3, the DNA is TGTGCCAGCGACGACAGGGGGCTCCGTGAAAAACTGTTTTTT. Its translation: CASDDRGLREKLFF.

This clone has more than one count but fewer than ten. The V call is TRBV4-2, the J call TRBJ2-2; 8 bases align to TRBD1. CDR3 length equals 17 residues. Trimming at V came to 0 bases and at J to 4 bases, leaving 7 bases not matched to a gene. The V gene's germline CDR1 is LGHNA and CDR2 YNFKEQ. The CDR3 loop is CASSQDGPGGVTGELFF. In nucleotides, the CDR3 is TGTGCCAGCAGCCAAGATGGTCCAGGGGGCGTCACCGGGGAGCTGTTTTTT.

The rearrangement uses TRBV27 and TRBJ1-1; 7 bases line up with TRBD1. This CDR3 spans 15 amino acids. V gave up 5 bases and J gave up 3 bases; unmatched junction bases: 9. Germline-derived CDR1 and CDR2 are MNHEY and SMNVEV (reference sequence). CDR3 loop: CASSPRTGRDTEAFF. The CDR3 nucleotides are TGTGCCAGCAGTCCGCGGACAGGACGGGACACTGAAGCTTTCTTT.

The DNA for the CDR3 is TGTGCCAGCAGTTTATTGACACCCAGGTCGTTGGGGAATGAAAAACTGTTTTTT. Its protein is CASSLLTPRSLGNEKLFF. V gene TRBV27 combines with J gene TRBJ1-4; D not certain. Germline V gene data show CDR1 as MNHEY and CDR2 as SMNVEV (reference sequence). Trimming took 1 base from V and 5 from J, leaving 20 bases between them. This CDR3 has 18 amino acids.

The chain couples TRBV2 to TRBJ2-2, with D hard to call. Germline V gene lookup returns CDR1 SNHLY and CDR2 FYNNEI. This CDR3 contains 14 residues. V dropped 5 bases and J dropped 0 bases, with 7 bases sitting between them. CDR3 sequence: CASSKETNTGELFF. CDR3 bases: TGTGCCAGCAGTAAGGAGACGAACACCGGGGAGCTGTTTTTT.